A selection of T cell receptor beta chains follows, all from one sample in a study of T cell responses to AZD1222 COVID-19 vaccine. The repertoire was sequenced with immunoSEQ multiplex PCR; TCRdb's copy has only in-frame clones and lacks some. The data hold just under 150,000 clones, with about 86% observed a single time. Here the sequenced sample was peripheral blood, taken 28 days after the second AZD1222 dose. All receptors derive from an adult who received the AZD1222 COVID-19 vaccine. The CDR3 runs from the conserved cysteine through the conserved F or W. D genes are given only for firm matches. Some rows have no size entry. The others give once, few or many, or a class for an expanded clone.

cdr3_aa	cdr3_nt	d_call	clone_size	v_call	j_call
CSVARGGDRAAQYF	TGCAGCGTCGCCCGGGGGGGGGACAGAGCCGCCCAGTACTTC	-	-	TRBV29-1	TRBJ2-5
CASSANSGGQPIHF	TGTGCCAGCAGTGCAAATTCGGGGGGACAGCCGATCCATTTT	TRBD1	-	TRBV2	TRBJ1-5
CAWRIGGGNTEAFF	TGTGCCTGGAGAATTGGAGGGGGGAACACTGAAGCTTTCTTT	-	-	TRBV30	TRBJ1-1
CASSAASARTDTQYF	TGTGCCAGCTCAGCGGCTAGCGCCCGCACAGATACGCAGTATTTT	-	-	TRBV18	TRBJ2-3
CASSLVSGGSNEQFF	TGCGCCAGCAGCTTGGTCTCGGGAGGGAGCAATGAGCAGTTCTTC	TRBD2	-	TRBV5-1	TRBJ2-1
CASSMRRADMNTEAFF	TGTGCCAGTAGTATGAGACGGGCAGATATGAACACTGAAGCTTTCTTT	-	-	TRBV19	TRBJ1-1
CASSFLPTGVETQYF	TGCGCCAGCAGCTTCCTACCGACGGGGGTGGAGACCCAGTACTTC	-	-	TRBV5-1	TRBJ2-5
CASSRPSGGVKETQYF	TGTGCCAGCAGTCGACCCAGCGGGGGGGTCAAAGAGACCCAGTACTTC	TRBD2	-	TRBV6-6	TRBJ2-5
CAWSAQDRQNTGQFF	TGTGCCTGGAGTGCCCAAGACCGTCAAAATACGGGGCAGTTCTTC	-	-	TRBV30	TRBJ2-1
CARQGGEQYF	TGTGCCAGACAGGGGGGAGAGCAGTACTTC	TRBD1	-	TRBV2	TRBJ2-7
CASSQGRQETQYF	TGTGCCAGCAGCCAAGGGCGCCAAGAGACCCAGTACTTC	-	-	TRBV4-2	TRBJ2-5
CSVVEYGGNEQFF	TGCAGCGTTGTAGAGTACGGTGGGAATGAGCAGTTCTTC	-	few	TRBV29-1	TRBJ2-1
CATLGDTGELFF	TGTGCCACCCTAGGAGACACCGGGGAGCTGTTTTTT	-	many	TRBV6-5	TRBJ2-2
CASSPPAGAGNQPQHF	TGTGCCAGCTCCCCCCCGGCGGGGGCGGGCAATCAGCCCCAGCATTTT	-	-	TRBV18	TRBJ1-5
CASSPQTDTEAFF	TGTGCCAGCTCACCCCAGACAGACACTGAAGCTTTCTTT	-	-	TRBV18	TRBJ1-1
CASSQDWRLAGMGPAEQFF	TGTGCCAGCAGCCAAGATTGGAGACTAGCGGGGATGGGGCCCGCTGAGCAGTTCTTC	TRBD2	-	TRBV4-2	TRBJ2-1
CASSRQGFYEQYF	TGTGCCAGCTCACGACAGGGGTTCTACGAGCAGTACTTC	TRBD1	once	TRBV18	TRBJ2-7
CASSQAATLTDTQYF	TGTGCCAGCAGCCAAGCGGCTACCCTCACAGATACGCAGTATTTT	-	-	TRBV4-2	TRBJ2-3
CASSLFWGSGTEAFF	TGTGCTAGCAGCTTGTTTTGGGGGTCTGGCACTGAAGCTTTCTTT	-	-	TRBV7-7	TRBJ1-1
CASSLQGVGSPLHF	TGTGCCAGCAGTTTACAGGGGGTTGGTTCACCCCTCCACTTT	TRBD1	-	TRBV27	TRBJ1-6
CASSGYGMGDYGYTF	TGCGCCAGCAGCGGCTACGGCATGGGCGACTATGGCTACACCTTC	-	-	TRBV5-1	TRBJ1-2
CASSPGTAPLYEQYF	TGTGCCAGCAGTCCCGGGACAGCCCCTCTCTACGAGCAGTACTTC	TRBD1	-	TRBV27	TRBJ2-7
CASSLWGGEETQYF	TGTGCCAGCAGTCTCTGGGGGGGAGAAGAGACCCAGTACTTC	TRBD2	-	TRBV2	TRBJ2-5
CATSRDPGGSYEQYF	TGTGCCACCAGCAGAGACCCCGGGGGCTCCTACGAGCAGTACTTC	-	-	TRBV15	TRBJ2-7
CASTLYEQYF	TGTGCCAGCACCCTATACGAGCAGTACTTC	-	-	TRBV21-1	TRBJ2-7
CASSLQGLNTEAFF	TGTGCCAGCAGCCTGCAGGGGCTGAACACTGAAGCTTTCTTT	-	-	TRBV7-9	TRBJ1-1
CAISDLYNSPLHF	TGTGCCATCAGTGATCTCTATAATTCACCCCTCCACTTT	-	-	TRBV10-3	TRBJ1-6
CASSGHGGDQPQHF	TGTGCCAGCAGTGGCCACGGGGGAGATCAGCCCCAGCATTTT	-	-	TRBV28	TRBJ1-5
CAGGLAGVNPYEQYF	TGTGCCGGCGGACTAGCGGGAGTGAACCCCTACGAGCAGTACTTC	TRBD2	-	TRBV5-4	TRBJ2-7
CASSQGGGNTEAFF	TGTGCCAGCAGCCAAGGAGGGGGGAACACTGAAGCTTTCTTT	-	-	TRBV3-1/TRBV3-2	TRBJ1-1
CASSALRGVYNEQFF	TGTGCCAGCAGCGCCTTGAGGGGAGTTTACAATGAGCAGTTCTTC	-	-	TRBV7-9	TRBJ2-1
CASSAGQLYGYTF	TGTGCCAGCAGCGCCGGACAACTCTATGGCTACACCTTC	-	-	TRBV7-2	TRBJ1-2
CASRIQGAMDTQYF	TGTGCCAGCAGGATACAGGGGGCGATGGATACGCAGTATTTT	TRBD1	-	TRBV6-5	TRBJ2-3
CASGLPGQIAEAFF	TGTGCCAGCGGCCTTCCGGGGCAGATCGCTGAAGCTTTCTTT	-	-	TRBV6-5	TRBJ1-1